This T cell receptor (beta chain) comes out of a study of T cells in Graves' hyperthyroidism and ophthalmopathy (dated by TCRdb to the late 2010s). Background for the entire study: Peripheral blood was sampled at the time of initial diagnosis, prior to any treatment. The roughly 100 discovery patients were divided at random into training and test sets in a 7:3 ratio. Once sampling was done, hyperthyroidism patients were given methimazole at a starting dose of 30 mg daily, whereas ophthalmopathy patients were given high-dose intravenous methylprednisolone. According to the paper, TCR Vbeta CDR3 sequencing was carried out on some 140 peripheral blood samples, which came from fewer than 50 ophthalmopathy, about 75 hyperthyroidism and roughly 17 progressor patients. In roughly six Graves' hyperthyroidism patients, the study also compared T-cell repertoires from thyroid tissue with T-cell repertoires from blood. Prospective prediction of ophthalmopathy was tested in an independent validation cohort of under 20 hyperthyroidism patients and 15 to 17 patients who later progressed to ophthalmopathy. TCR V-J signatures able to tell the groups apart were searched for in a discovery cohort of some 100 patients, of whom 43 had Graves' ophthalmopathy and about 55 had stable Graves' hyperthyroidism. What the work shows at the level of the full study, not this receptor alone: Sample size was not statistically predetermined, and blinding of investigators to group allocation was not performed. Most expanded thyroid clonotypes (frequency above 0.001) were also found in blood, which suggests that blood repertoires may mirror thyroid immune responses. A model built on a 13 V-J signature distinguished ophthalmopathy from stable hyperthyroidism, reaching 87.88% sensitivity and approximately 81% specificity in cross-validation and 80%/75% in testing. During validation, the model predicted progression to ophthalmopathy a median of roughly six months ahead of onset, with just under 71% sensitivity and less than 85% specificity.

Amplification of TCR beta CDR3 regions was carried out from RNA transcripts. The first round of RT-PCR for the TCR CDR3 was performed with the HTBI primer set and the Qiagen OneStep RT-PCR kit. Libraries were constructed in a second round of multiplex PCR, after which size selection and purification were performed. Libraries were sequenced paired-end with 100 bp reads on an Illumina HiSeq2000. In the paper's pipeline: SOAPnuke was used to process the raw data, throwing out any read that contained adapters or uncalled bases, had a mean Phred below 15, or lacked an exact constant-primer or identifier match. High-quality paired reads were merged using COPE v1.2.5, and each unique nucleotide sequence was defined as a clonotype. Clonotypes were aligned to IMGT TRBV, TRBD and TRBJ reference segments using MiTCR v1.1. The analysis included only V-J combinations with a frequency above 0.0001, which together covered 99.2% of the repertoires. A TCS score was defined as the ratio between F50 (clonal expansion) and ExV (chaos), using BLOSUM62-based TCRdist between CDR3 peptides within each V-J. Welch's t-statistics and random forest reduced approximately 520 V-J features to 10 to 15, which were used in a naive Bayes classifier (R e1071). TCRdb trimmed public reads at Q25 via fastp, called clones via MiXCR and kept in-frame beta chains. Each CDR3 protein appears once, grouped with its most common genes and DNA. TCRdb's processing, not the study's, gives the V and J calls here. This sample lists 600,000 to 650,000 distinct CDR3 sequences; 15% to 20% were detected once. The top ten clones comprise 3.8% of the sample.

In the germline V gene, CDR1 corresponds to SGHAT and CDR2 to FQNNGV. V and J lose 5 bases and 1 base, and a span of 11 bases separates them. The CDR3 runs 14 residues from the cysteine to the phenylalanine. The read is trimmed to its CDR3 DNA, 42 bases read in frame from base 1. The sample holds a few counts of this clonotype. The antigen this receptor binds is unknown. Base qualities are not recorded, but no much larger clone differs from it by a single base. Stable Graves' hyperthyroidism was defined as the absence of progression to ophthalmopathy over 18 months of follow-up. The hyperthyroidism patients were between 18 and 65 years old and newly diagnosed, with a disease duration of less than 2 months. Any patient with an uncontrolled infection, another autoimmune disease, pregnancy or lactation was excluded. Clinical symptoms, serum thyroxine and TRAb, thyroid ultrasound, and orbital computed tomography formed the basis for the diagnoses. Ficoll-Paque density gradient centrifugation was used to isolate PBMCs from around 10 ml of fresh peripheral blood. Total RNA was extracted with Trizol reagent, and quality was checked on an Agilent 2100 Bioanalyzer.

This TCR derives from a woman aged 25 to 39 with Graves' hyperthyroidism. Rearrangement joined TRBV11-2 to TRBJ1-1; possibly the D gene is TRBD1, per 5 matching bases. Sequencing was carried out using blood. The DNA reads as follows: TGTGCCAGCAGCCCCAGGGTCTGGAACACTGAAGCTTTCTTT. Translated, this is CASSPRVWNTEAFF.